Following are 25 T cell receptor beta chains from one sample sequenced in a study of T cell responses to AZD1222 COVID-19 vaccine. Here immunoSEQ multiplex PCR was the method, and the copy in TCRdb shows in-frame clones only, minus some. The data show around 99,000 clones, 89% seen once. The sequencing here drew on peripheral blood, taken on day 0 of AZD1222 vaccination. These receptors originate from an adult in good health.

The chain carries TRBV4-2 and TRBJ1-6; D is perhaps TRBD1 (5 bases). Deletions cut 0 bases from V and 7 bases from J, with 13 bases between. This CDR3 spans 16 amino acids. Germline V gene data show CDR1 as LGHNA and CDR2 as YNFKEQ. CDR3 coding DNA: TGTGCCAGCAGCCAAGATGGGGGGGGTCCCAATTCACCCCTCCACTTT. Protein: CASSQDGGGPNSPLHF.

The rearrangement joins TRBV10-3 to TRBJ1-5, with D perhaps TRBD1 (6 bases). The V end lost 5 bases, the J end lost 7 bases, and 12 bases lay between the germline ends. The CDR3 totals 13 residues. Looked up from germline, CDR1 is ENHRY and CDR2 is SYGVKD. The CDR3 DNA reads as TGTGCCATCAGTAAGGGACATGAGCAGCCCCAGCATTTT. It translates to CAISKGHEQPQHF.

The chain is built from TRBV28 and TRBJ2-7; TRBD1 or TRBD2 may be the D gene (5 bases each). Germline lookup yields CDR1 MDHEN and CDR2 SYDVKM. Deletions cut 2 bases from V and 4 bases from J, with 12 bases between. The CDR3 sequence is 14 residues long. CDR3 bases: TGTGCCAGCAGTTTAGGGGCCGGACTGTACGAGCAGTACTTC. This translates into CASSLGAGLYEQYF.

The CDR3 DNA reads as TGTGCCAGCAGTTTATCGGGAGTGAGGAATGAGCAGTTCTTC. Translated, it gives CASSLSGVRNEQFF. This rearrangement joins TRBV27 to TRBJ2-1, with D tentatively TRBD2 (5 bases). The germline V and J ends were trimmed by 0 bases and 7 bases, with 10 bases remaining between them. The germline V gene has CDR1 MNHEY and CDR2 SMNVEV (reference sequence). The CDR3 totals 14 residues.

J is TRBJ1-5 and V is TRBV11-2; D call uncertain. The CDR3 contains 15 residues. The V gene lost 5 bases and the J gene lost 3 bases, with 14 bases spanning the gap. The germline CDR1 and CDR2 sequences are SGHAT and FQNNGV. This chain's CDR3 is CASSTLAGTNQPQHF. For the CDR3, the DNA is TGTGCCAGCAGCACCCTGGCAGGTACCAATCAGCCCCAGCATTTT.

This chain connects TRBV3-1 (or the pseudogene TRBV3-2) to TRBJ1-3; tentative D call: TRBD1 (5 bases). CDR3 length: 19 amino acids. Between the trimmed V and J ends, which lost 0 bases and 0 bases, there was a span of 18 bases. Germline-derived CDR1 and CDR2 are LGHDT and YNNKEL (reference sequence). Here the CDR3 reads CASSQERRLMGLSGNTIYF. CDR3 DNA: TGTGCCAGCAGCCAAGAAAGAAGGTTAATGGGACTCTCTGGAAACACCATATATTTT.

The chain links TRBV27 to TRBJ2-1, with 8 nucleotides matching TRBD2. Germline CDR1 and CDR2: MNHEY and SMNVEV (reference sequence). The V segment lost 4 bases and the J segment 0 bases; nucleotides outside the gene matches: 5. This CDR3 has 16 residues. The CDR3, as DNA: TGTGCCAGCAGTTCAGAACTAGCGGCCTCCTACAATGAGCAGTTCTTC. Amino acids: CASSSELAASYNEQFF.

V usage is TRBV24-1 and J usage is TRBJ2-1; TRBD2 aligns across 10 bases. With 3 bases clipped from V and 2 bases from J, the junction kept 6 bases outside the gene matches. Germline V CDR1 and CDR2: KGHDR, SFDVKD. The CDR3 is 17 amino acids. The CDR3 here is CATSDPVAGGPYNEQFF. CDR3 coding DNA: TGTGCCACCAGTGATCCAGTAGCGGGAGGCCCCTACAATGAGCAGTTCTTC.

The chain recombines TRBV30 with TRBJ2-7; tentatively, D is TRBD2 (7 bases). CDR3 length: 14 residues. V shed 3 bases and J shed 4 bases, with 16 bases lying between them. Germline V gene data show CDR1 as GTSNPN and CDR2 as SVGIG (reference sequence). The CDR3 reads CAWRTGGFEYEQYF. The CDR3 nucleotides are TGTGCCTGGAGAACGGGGGGCTTCGAGTACGAGCAGTACTTC.

The rearrangement uses TRBV6-5 and TRBJ2-7; D uncertain. V was trimmed by 8 bases and J by 2 bases, leaving 10 bases between them. CDR1 and CDR2 (germline): MNHEY, SVGAGI. The CDR3 loop spans 12 amino acids. CDR3 bases: TGTGCCAGCGGCACAAACCCCTACGAGCAGTACTTC. This translates into CASGTNPYEQYF.

The chain has TRBV27 and TRBJ2-3; no clear D gene. The CDR3 sequence is 15 residues long. The V gene lost 3 bases and the J gene lost 5 bases, with 15 bases spanning the gap. CDR1 and CDR2 from the germline V gene are MNHEY and SMNVEV (reference sequence). CDR3 nucleotide sequence: TGTGCCAGCAGTTTGGTGCAGAGAGGAAGAGATACGCAGTATTTT. The encoded protein is CASSLVQRGRDTQYF.

This chain links TRBV10-3 with TRBJ1-1, with TRBD1 matching 8 bases. The CDR3 totals 13 residues. V gave up 9 bases and J gave up 2 bases; unmatched junction bases: 5. CDR1 is ENHRY, CDR2 SYGVKD, per germline. In DNA, the CDR3 is TGTGCCATTCGAGGACAGGGTAACACTGAAGCTTTCTTT. This translates into CAIRGQGNTEAFF.

CDR3 sequence reads: CASSYPQGSGANVLTF. CDR3 bases: TGTGCCAGCAGTTACCCTCAGGGCTCTGGGGCCAACGTCCTGACTTTC. The rearrangement uses TRBV6-5 and TRBJ2-6; a weak D match, TRBD1 (5 bases). This CDR3 comprises 16 residues. V lost 2 bases to trimming and J lost 0 bases, with 8 bases between them. CDR1 MNHEY and CDR2 SVGAGI come from the germline V gene.

This chain joins TRBV2 and TRBJ1-2; 9 bases are a match to TRBD1. Germline CDR1 is SNHLY and CDR2 is FYNNEI. The CDR3 length is 15 residues. Unmatched junction bases numbered 9, after V lost 2 bases and J lost 8 bases. The CDR3 here is CASSETGQGQEGYTF. CDR3 nucleotide sequence: TGTGCCAGCAGTGAAACAGGACAGGGGCAGGAGGGCTACACCTTC.

The chain couples TRBV11-2 to TRBJ2-7; 7 nucleotides match TRBD2. V gave up 5 bases and J gave up 0 bases; unmatched junction bases: 16. The CDR3 totals 18 residues. Germline CDR1 SGHAT, CDR2 FQNNGV. The CDR3 reads CASSLWGGMEGISYEQYF. The CDR3 coding sequence is TGTGCCAGCAGCCTATGGGGGGGGATGGAGGGGATCTCCTACGAGCAGTACTTC.

V usage is TRBV6-1 and J usage is TRBJ1-4; TRBD1 might be the D (6 bases). The CDR3 covers 16 residues. Germline values: CDR1 MNHNS, CDR2 SASEGT. The V end lost 0 bases, the J end lost 0 bases, and 8 bases lay between the germline ends. The CDR3 bases are TGTGCCAGCAGTGAAGCACAGGGTGCAACTAATGAAAAACTGTTTTTT. This gives the protein CASSEAQGATNEKLFF.

This clone was detected only once. The chain has TRBV20-1 and TRBJ2-3; possibly TRBD1 or TRBD2 for D (6 bases each). Germline loops: CDR1 DFQATT, CDR2 SNEGSKA (reference sequence). CDR3 size: 14 residues. The V and J ends lost 3 bases and 4 bases respectively, with 14 bases between them. CDR3 sequence: CSASGGGVADTQYF. The CDR3 DNA is TGCAGTGCTAGTGGGGGCGGGGTTGCAGATACGCAGTATTTT.

CDR3 residues: CASSLVVTGSNQPQHF. As DNA, the CDR3 is TGTGCCAGCAGCTTAGTTGTTACGGGGAGTAATCAGCCCCAGCATTTT. J is TRBJ1-5 and V is TRBV7-2; D gene uncertain. Per the germline V gene, CDR1 is SGHTA and CDR2 is FQGNSA. This CDR3 spans 16 amino acids. Trimming took off 1 base at V and 4 bases at J, with 14 bases between the two ends. Filled out from reference TRBV7-2 and TRBJ1-5, the complete variable domain reads GAGVSQSPSNKVTEKGKDVELRCDPISGHTALYWYRQSLGQGLEFLIYFQGNSAPDKSGLPSDRFSAERTGGSVSTLTIQRTQQEDSAVYLCASSLVVTGSNQPQHFGDGTRLSIL.

Of note for this clone: The sample carries other DNA sequences with the same CDR3. This rearrangement joins TRBV28 to TRBJ1-2; no clear D. Germline CDR1 reads MDHEN; CDR2 reads SYDVKM. The CDR3 runs 12 residues. Trimming pared 2 bases from V and 3 bases from J, leaving 4 bases between. The CDR3 protein is CASSLGDYGYTF. The CDR3 DNA reads TGTGCCAGCAGTTTAGGGGACTATGGCTACACCTTC.

This chain links TRBV18 with TRBJ1-3; TRBD1 matches 8 bases. J gave up 1 base and V 4 bases, and 6 bases lay outside the gene matches. CDR3 length: 16 amino acids. Germline V gives CDR1 KGHSH, CDR2 LQKENI. CDR3 coding DNA: TGTGCCAGCTCACGCGGGACAGGACCTTCTGGAAACACCATATATTTT. Amino acids: CASSRGTGPSGNTIYF. The full variable domain, rest sourced from reference TRBV18 and TRBJ1-3, is NAGVMQNPRHLVRRRGQEARLRCSPMKGHSHVYWYRQLPEEGLKFMVYLQKENIIDESGMPKERFSAEFPKEGPSILRIQQVVRGDSAAYFCASSRGTGPSGNTIYFGEGSWLTVV.

The J gene is TRBJ1-1, the V gene TRBV18; D call uncertain. CDR1 and CDR2 (germline): KGHSH, LQKENI. Deletions cut 3 bases from V and 3 bases from J, with 14 bases between. This CDR3 spans 15 amino acids. The CDR3 bases are TGTGCCAGCTCACCCTGGGATGATAGGGACACTGAAGCTTTCTTT. Translated: CASSPWDDRDTEAFF.

This clone was observed a single time. A read error may produce the germline difference seen at one junction end. J is TRBJ2-1 and V is TRBV7-7; 10 bases fit TRBD1. This CDR3 region has 15 residues. Germline lookup yields CDR1 SSHAT and CDR2 FNYEAQ (reference sequence). For the CDR3, the DNA is TGTGCTAGCAGCTTTCGGGACAGGGGTAGAAATGAGCAGTTCTTC. Its translation is CASSFRDRGRNEQFF. The entire variable domain, with the rest obtained from reference TRBV7-7 and TRBJ2-1, is as follows: GAGVSQSPRYKVTKRGQDVTLRCDPISSHATLYWYQQALGQGPEFLTYFNYEAQPDKSGLPSDRFSAERPEGSISTLTIQRTEQRDSAMYRCASSFRDRGRNEQFFGPGTRLTVL.

The rearrangement joins TRBV7-6 to TRBJ1-6; unclear D gene. This CDR3 comprises 16 residues. Per germline, CDR1 SGHVS and CDR2 FNYEAQ. Trimming removed 2 bases at V and 6 bases at J, with 14 bases between. This CDR3 reads CASSLRVGGTNSPLHF. CDR3 bases: TGTGCCAGCAGCTTAAGGGTGGGCGGAACTAATTCACCCCTCCACTTT.

The chain recombines TRBV27 with TRBJ1-6; D gene ambiguous. CDR1 MNHEY and CDR2 SMNVEV come from the germline V gene (reference sequence). This CDR3 is 14 amino acids long. V lost 2 bases to trimming and J lost 4 bases, with 6 bases between them. CDR3 DNA sequence: TGTGCCAGCAGTTTAAACGGATATAATTCACCCCTCCACTTT. It yields the protein CASSLNGYNSPLHF.

The rearrangement joins TRBV28 to TRBJ2-3; tentatively, D is TRBD2 (6 bases). CDR1 and CDR2 from the germline V gene are MDHEN and SYDVKM. This CDR3 spans 14 amino acids. Trimming cost V 7 bases and J 1 base, with 12 bases left between them. CDR3 protein: CASTSPGGTDTQYF. CDR3 in DNA: TGTGCCAGCACCTCCCCGGGAGGCACAGATACGCAGTATTTT.